The clone carrying this T cell receptor beta chain is a singleton in its sample. This sample was taken from a study of shared clonotypes between healthy human individuals. Per the germline V gene, CDR1 is GTSNPN and CDR2 is SVGIG (reference sequence). The CDR3 spans 14 residues. Trimming removed 4 bases from V and 0 bases from J, with 10 bases in between. Assay: immunoSEQ multiplex PCR; the TCRdb copy retains only in-frame clones and omits some. The table has about 2.3 million clones, roughly 92% seen once; the top ten hold 0.3% to 0.45%. This TCR came from a man between 18 and 29 years old in good health. Some clones in this sample may be carry-over from other donors' samples. Material: naive CD4+ T cells from PBMCs. The sample's subset: CD45RA+ positively selected. The chain combines TRBV30 with TRBJ1-3; D gene uncertain. The CDR3 DNA reads as TGTGCCTGGAATGACGGGAGCTCTGGAAACACCATATATTTT. This translates into CAWNDGSSGNTIYF. The entire variable domain, with the rest obtained from reference TRBV30 and TRBJ1-3, is as follows: SQTIHQWPATLVQPVGSPLSLECTVEGTSNPNLYWYRQAAGRGLQLLFYSVGIGQISSEVPQNLSASRPQDRQFILSSKKLLLSDSGFYLCAWNDGSSGNTIYFGEGSWLTVV.